Below, one TCR beta chain is given with its context. Antigen unknown. This entry comes from a study of T cells in Graves' hyperthyroidism and ophthalmopathy. It was RNA transcripts that yielded the amplified TCR beta CDR3 regions. TCR CDR3 regions were first amplified by RT-PCR with HTBI primers. TCRdb called the multiplex PCR reads again in MiXCR, with one record for every CDR3 protein. The sample lists about 560,000 distinct CDR3 sequences, around 46% occurring once. Study-wide results and limits: Most thyroid clonotypes expanded above 0.001 were also detected in blood.

V lost 6 bases and J lost 1, with 16 bases in between. In germline, CDR1 is SGHRS, CDR2 YFSETQ. This CDR3 contains 15 residues. On the basis of clinical symptoms, serum thyroxine and TRAb, thyroid ultrasound and orbital computed tomography, diagnoses were made. This TCR derives from a woman aged 18-29 years with Graves' hyperthyroidism. The source material was peripheral blood or thyroid tissue (not recorded which). The chain combines TRBV5-1 with TRBJ1-1; unclear D gene. CDR3 amino acids: CASKEGRTSNTEAFF. The CDR3 DNA reads as TGCGCCAGCAAAGAAGGGAGGACGTCGAACACTGAAGCTTTCTTT.